This record concerns one TCR beta chain sequence. Its antigen is currently unknown. The data stem from a study of siplizumab effects on memory and regulatory T cells. Study-wide results and limits: Treg-derived clones made up an average of roughly 66% of mappable alloreactive CD4+ clones with siplizumab and 25% to 30% in controls. Tregs proliferating in siplizumab cultures lacked confirmation of their suppressive function. Memory T cells appeared less diverse than naive cells, which seemed to contribute substantially to alloresponse. Alloreactive clones mapping to unstimulated subsets formed only a minor fraction.

Sequencing used immunoSEQ multiplex PCR; TCRdb keeps in-frame clones, though not all of them. The sample lists 100,000 or so clones; 80% to 95% were seen once. The CDR3 contains 17 residues. CDR1 SGHRS and CDR2 YFSETQ come from the germline V gene. With 4 bases clipped from V and 2 bases from J, the junction kept 10 bases outside the gene matches. The clonotype was recovered from a human donor in good health. The material sequenced was CD4+ T cells sorted from blood. The rearrangement uses TRBV5-1 and TRBJ2-5; 11 bases are a match to TRBD2. The CDR3 DNA sequence: TGCGCCAGCAGCACACGAGGTAGCGGGAGGGGTCAAGAGACCCAGTACTTC. The encoded protein is CASSTRGSGRGQETQYF.